The 17 T cell receptor beta chains below all came from one sample that was sequenced in a study of T-cell memory formation after mild COVID-19. Via MiXCR, TCRdb re-called the 5' RACE reads, giving one row per CDR3 protein. The data hold fewer than 650,000 distinct CDR3 sequences, with approximately 15% observed a single time. The specimen was PBMCs or a T cell subset sorted from them (not recorded which). The receptors come from an adult woman who had mild COVID-19 (a few samples of this study predate the infection). Cell type and time point are not known.

A few counts support this clonotype. This rearrangement joins TRBV7-3 to TRBJ2-3; 8 nucleotides match TRBD2. Trimming at V came to 2 bases and at J to 0 bases, leaving 4 bases not matched to a gene. This CDR3 spans 16 amino acids. Germline CDR1 and CDR2: SGHTA and FQGTGA. CDR3 DNA: TGTGCCAGCAGCTTAGACGGGAGGGGGAGCACAGATACGCAGTATTTT. Protein: CASSLDGRGSTDTQYF.

The V call is TRBV20-1, the J call TRBJ2-7, with 8 bases identical to TRBD1. The J segment lost 2 bases and the V segment lost 3 bases, leaving 3 bases of the junction unmatched. The CDR3 totals 13 residues. CDR1 DFQATT and CDR2 SNEGSKA come from the germline V gene (reference sequence). DNA for the CDR3: TGCAGTGCTAGTTGGGACAGGACCTACGAGCAGTACTTC. It specifies CSASWDRTYEQYF.

This clonotype has a count of ten or more. The rearrangement links TRBV5-1 to TRBJ2-4; D is possibly TRBD1 (6 bases). Germline V gene lookup returns CDR1 SGHRS and CDR2 YFSETQ. CDR3 length: 14 amino acids. The ends were cut back, 3 bases at V and 7 bases at J, with 14 bases in the middle. The DNA for the CDR3 is TGCGCCAGCAGCTCAACAGGGCCTGTGAACATTCAGTACTTC. Its protein is CASSSTGPVNIQYF.

This clonotype has only a few counts. V is TRBV6-2 or TRBV6-3 and J is TRBJ2-1; 11 bases map to TRBD2. V gave up 6 bases and J gave up 4 bases; unmatched junction bases: 5. This CDR3 region has 15 residues. The germline V gene has CDR1 MNHEY and CDR2 SVGEGT. The CDR3 sequence: CASSPLAGVYNEQFF. The CDR3 DNA is TGTGCCAGCAGCCCACTAGCGGGAGTATACAATGAGCAGTTCTTC.

This clonotype has more than one count but fewer than ten. The chain couples TRBV5-1 to TRBJ1-2, with TRBD1 matching 7 bases. Germline trimming cut 0 bases from V and 1 base from J; bases unmatched to any gene: 12. Germline V gene lookup returns CDR1 SGHRS and CDR2 YFSETQ. The CDR3 loop spans 18 amino acids. This chain's CDR3 is CASSLAPGTDNLNYGYTF. CDR3 coding DNA: TGCGCCAGCAGCTTGGCCCCCGGGACAGATAACCTTAACTATGGCTACACCTTC. The whole variable domain, filled in from reference TRBV5-1 and TRBJ1-2, reads KAGVTQTPRYLIKTRGQQVTLSCSPISGHRSVSWYQQTPGQGLQFLFEYFSETQRNKGNFPGRFSGRQFSNSRSEMNVSTLELGDSALYLCASSLAPGTDNLNYGYTFGSGTRLTVV.

This clonotype appeared a few times. The chain recombines TRBV5-6 with TRBJ2-1; TRBD1 aligns across 7 bases. The J segment lost 5 bases and the V segment lost 3 bases, leaving 14 bases of the junction unmatched. This CDR3 spans 17 amino acids. CDR1 is SGHDT, CDR2 YYEEEE, per germline. The CDR3 nucleotides read TGTGCCAGCAGCTCTGGGGAACAGGGGAATCTGGACAATGAGCAGTTCTTC. Translating it yields CASSSGEQGNLDNEQFF.

The table lists this clonotype with a few counts. The CDR3 nucleotides read TGTGCCAGCAGCCATACAGGGGGCGCCGATGGCTACACCTTC. Translated, it gives CASSHTGGADGYTF. V usage is TRBV7-9 and J usage is TRBJ1-2, with 9 bases aligning to TRBD1. Germline CDR1 SEHNR, CDR2 FQNEAQ (reference sequence). V lost 5 bases to trimming and J lost 6 bases; unmatched junction nucleotides: 7. The CDR3 has 14 residues.

The chain joins TRBV7-9 to TRBJ2-7; 10 bases are a match to TRBD2. Germline V gene sequence: CDR1 SEHNR, CDR2 FQNEAQ (reference sequence). CDR3 size: 12 residues. Trimming at V came to 5 bases and at J to 7 bases, leaving 2 bases not matched to a gene. In nucleotides, the CDR3 is TGTGCCAGCAGCACGGGACTAGCGGAGCAGTACTTC. It codes for CASSTGLAEQYF.

Only a few counts were recorded for this clonotype. V gene TRBV30 combines with J gene TRBJ2-5, with 14 bases lining up with TRBD2. Germline CDR1 GTSNPN, CDR2 SVGIG (reference sequence). The CDR3 has 16 amino acids. V dropped 2 bases and J dropped 2; count of bases not matched to a gene: 4. The CDR3 DNA follows: TGTGCCTGGAGTTGGACTAGCGGGGGGTTTCAAGAGACCCAGTACTTC. Its protein is CAWSWTSGGFQETQYF. Variable domain in full (rest from reference TRBV30 and TRBJ2-5): SQTIHQWPATLVQPVGSPLSLECTVEGTSNPNLYWYRQAAGRGLQLLFYSVGIGQISSEVPQNLSASRPQDRQFILSSKKLLLSDSGFYLCAWSWTSGGFQETQYFGPGTRLLVL.

The V call is TRBV11-2, the J call TRBJ2-1; TRBD1 aligns across 9 bases. This CDR3 has 16 residues. After removal of 5 bases from V and 6 bases from J, the junction contained 11 bases not matched to a gene. Per germline, CDR1 SGHAT and CDR2 FQNNGV. CDR3 protein: CASSHTPGTGPNEQFF. CDR3 nucleotide sequence: TGTGCCAGCAGCCACACACCCGGGACAGGGCCCAATGAGCAGTTCTTC. Using reference TRBV11-2 and TRBJ2-1 for the parts outside the CDR3, the full variable domain is EAGVAQSPRYKIIEKRQSVAFWCNPISGHATLYWYQQILGQGPKLLIQFQNNGVVDDSQLPKDRFSAERLKGVDSTLKIQPAKLEDSAVYLCASSHTPGTGPNEQFFGPGTRLTVL.

The sample holds a few counts of this clonotype. The chain carries TRBV6-5 and TRBJ1-4, with a possible D match to TRBD1 (5 bases). The germline V gene has CDR1 MNHEY and CDR2 SVGAGI. With 6 bases removed from V and 3 bases from J, the gap between germline ends came to 14 bases. CDR3 length: 15 amino acids. The CDR3 nucleotides read TGTGCCAGCAGCCGCCGGGGGACCTCTAATGAAAAACTGTTTTTT. It encodes CASSRRGTSNEKLFF.

This clonotype was recorded a few times. CDR3 loop: CASSSGQLYGYTF. In nucleotides, the CDR3 is TGTGCCAGTAGTTCGGGACAGCTTTATGGCTACACCTTC. This chain connects TRBV19 to TRBJ1-2; 7 bases agree with TRBD1. V trimming: 5 bases; J trimming: 5 bases; junction bases outside the gene matches: 5. The CDR3 is made up of 13 amino acids. Germline V gene data show CDR1 as LNHDA and CDR2 as SQIVND (reference sequence).

This clonotype was recorded many times. The V call is TRBV12-3 or TRBV12-4, the J call TRBJ1-1, with unresolved D. Trimming stripped 3 bases from V and 3 bases from J, with 11 bases between. CDR3 length equals 14 residues. Written as DNA, the CDR3 is TGTGCCAGCAGTTTTTCGGGAAGGGACACTGAAGCTTTCTTT. Translating it yields CASSFSGRDTEAFF.

The V and J genes are TRBV3-1 and TRBJ1-1; no definite D call. The CDR3 is made up of 13 amino acids. Per germline, CDR1 LGHDT and CDR2 YNNKEL (reference sequence). Trimming cost V 3 bases and J 7 bases, with 12 bases left between them. CDR3 DNA sequence: TGTGCCAGCAGCCAGGCCTCAGCCGGTGAAGCTTTCTTT. This encodes CASSQASAGEAFF.

The rearrangement links TRBV11-1 to TRBJ1-1, with 10 bases identical to TRBD1. The trim removed 5 bases at V and 7 bases at J, leaving 7 bases unmatched. The CDR3 spans 14 residues. Looked up from germline, CDR1 is SGHAT and CDR2 is FQDESV (reference sequence). The CDR3 spells CASSVDRGLNEAFF. The CDR3 coding sequence is TGTGCCAGCAGCGTAGACAGGGGGCTGAATGAAGCTTTCTTT.

This rearrangement joins TRBV7-8 to TRBJ1-5, with 8 bases that match TRBD1. From germline, CDR1 is SGHVS and CDR2 FQNEAQ. CDR3 length equals 14 residues. V lost 4 bases to trimming and J lost 5 bases; unmatched junction nucleotides: 4. Written as DNA, the CDR3 is TGTGCCAGCAGCTGGACAGGGAACGATCAGCCCCAGCATTTT. Protein: CASSWTGNDQPQHF.

This clonotype was observed at least ten times. The chain is built from TRBV7-2 and TRBJ1-1, with D perhaps TRBD1 (6 bases). The CDR3 contains 14 residues. Germline assignment: CDR1 SGHTA and CDR2 FQGNSA. The V gene lost 5 bases and the J gene lost 1 base, with 11 bases spanning the gap. In DNA, the CDR3 is TGTGCCAGCAGCCCAGGGACACAGAACACTGAAGCTTTCTTT. As protein: CASSPGTQNTEAFF.